This T cell receptor beta chain was sequenced during a study of neurological immune-mediated disorders. General study points: None of the CDR3 amino acid sequences found in expanded clones was shared across subjects. This suggests that the TCR-beta repertoires were private in all groups.

In its sample, this clonotype was seen many times. Its target is unknown. The CDR3 has 13 amino acids. Trimming took 4 bases from V and 4 from J, leaving 12 bases between them. The germline V gene encodes CDR1 DFQATT and CDR2 SNEGSKA (reference sequence). The time point denotes: longitudinal time-point 2. Unsorted libraries were generated from 2 million PBMCs held at -80 degrees C. The cDNA was synthesized by 5'RACE incorporating 10-nucleotide random UMIs. TCRdb independently ran MiXCR on the 5' RACE reads; one entry per CDR3 protein. Here the sample spans some 87,000 distinct CDR3 sequences, less than 15% being singletons.

Sequencing input: PBMCs. V is TRBV20-1 and J is TRBJ2-3; D may be TRBD1 (5 bases). The TCR sequence derives from a female donor with HTLV-1-associated myelopathy (HAM/TSP). The CDR3 region is CSAIDRFSDTQYF. CDR3 in DNA: TGCAGTGCTATAGACAGATTTTCAGATACGCAGTATTTT.